This T cell receptor beta chain was sequenced for a study of blood T cell repertoires in COVID-19. Study background: From the United States, Italy and Spain came samples of acute and convalescent COVID-19. From T cells, B-cell-depleted T cells, or PBMCs came the material, which was cDNA or gDNA.

How the authors handled the data: How many nucleated cells were present was estimated from reference gene primer amplification. Data came from immunoSEQ multiplex PCR; TCRdb stores just in-frame clones and leaves some out. For V, J and clone size, that table is used; D and trimming come from the DNA. The sample comprises approximately 260,000 clones, roughly 89% of which are singletons, and 2% to 2.5% rests with the top ten. This CDR3 region has 11 residues. The germline V and J ends were trimmed by 3 bases and 12 bases, with 11 bases remaining between them. Germline loops: CDR1 MGHDK, CDR2 SYGVNS. The sequenced sample was peripheral blood. This clonotype originated in a man aged 50-60 years with acute or convalescent COVID-19. The rearrangement joins TRBV25-1 to TRBJ1-1, with D unclear. The CDR3 spells CASSEGGRSFF. The CDR3 DNA reads as TGTGCCAGCAGTGAGGGAGGGAGGTCTTTCTTT.